This T cell receptor (beta chain) stems from a study of Graves' ophthalmopathy and Graves' hyperthyroidism. Study at large: No treatment had been given when peripheral blood was collected at initial diagnosis. Points from the study as a whole: Predictions made by the model for ophthalmopathy progression reached 70.59% sensitivity and less than 80% specificity.

The CDR3 consists of 16 residues. Trimming took 2 bases from V and 2 from J, leaving 15 bases between them. CDR1 SGHAT and CDR2 FQNNGV come from the germline V gene. This clonotype occurred a few times. No antigen is known for it. Amplification of the TCR beta CDR3 regions used RNA transcripts (as template). The library came from an HTBI-primed first-round RT-PCR and a second-round multiplex PCR. Via MiXCR, TCRdb re-called the multiplex PCR reads, giving one row per CDR3 protein. The sample has about half a million distinct CDR3 sequences, about an eighth seen once; the top ten hold 9.5% to 10%. Other autoimmune diseases, uncontrolled infections, pregnancy or lactation excluded patients from enrollment. The evidence that diagnosis relied on was clinical symptoms, serum thyroxine, TRAb, thyroid ultrasound and orbital computed tomography.

This TCR derives from a woman under 40 with Graves' ophthalmopathy. Sequenced input: blood. V is TRBV11-2 and J is TRBJ2-5; maybe TRBD2 (6 bases). This CDR3 reads CASSLMASAVQETQYF. The CDR3 region has the DNA TGTGCCAGCAGCTTAATGGCTAGCGCGGTACAAGAGACCCAGTACTTC.